The 10 T cell receptor beta chains below all came from one sample that was sequenced in a study of Ad26.COV2.S vaccination and SARS-CoV-2 variants. Treatment indicated: 19 received Ad26.COV2.S at low or high dose, single or two shots; roughly five received placebo; per-sample allocation not given. Samples came from day 63 after the first vaccine or placebo injection. Method: immunoSEQ multiplex PCR; TCRdb's copy keeps in-frame clones and lacks some. This table holds roughly 460,000 clones, 89% found once. The specimen comprised peripheral blood, sampled in a trial of Ad26.COV2.S vaccine versus placebo. These receptor sequences come from a person between 18 and 59 years old who received the Ad26.COV2.S COVID-19 vaccine or a placebo.

The chain recombines TRBV18 with TRBJ2-1; 8 nucleotides agree with TRBD1. Germline CDR1 KGHSH, CDR2 LQKENI. With 6 bases clipped from V and 6 bases from J, the junction kept 10 bases outside the gene matches. The CDR3 is made up of 15 amino acids. The CDR3 reads CASSQITGGINEQFF. DNA for the CDR3: TGTGCCAGCTCGCAGATAACAGGGGGGATCAATGAGCAGTTCTTC.

This clone occurred once. The chain employs TRBV19 and TRBJ1-5; TRBD1 aligns across 8 bases. CDR1 is LNHDA and CDR2 is SQIVND in the germline V gene (reference sequence). The CDR3 has 19 residues. Unmatched junction bases numbered 15, after V lost 5 bases and J lost 0 bases. Here the CDR3 reads CASSPSGTGRGYSNQPQHF. As DNA, the CDR3 is TGTGCCAGTAGTCCTAGCGGGACAGGCCGGGGTTATAGCAATCAGCCCCAGCATTTT. The whole variable domain, filled in from reference TRBV19 and TRBJ1-5, reads DGGITQSPKYLFRKEGQNVTLSCEQNLNHDAMYWYRQDPGQGLRLIYYSQIVNDFQKGDIAEGYSVSREKKESFPLTVTSAQKNPTAFYLCASSPSGTGRGYSNQPQHFGDGTRLSIL.

Remarks on this clone: At one boundary the junction diverges from the germline segment, which might be a read error. Other nucleotide sequences from this sample produce the same CDR3. The CDR3: CASSSRGQGYGYTF. In nucleotides, the CDR3 is TGTGCCAGCAGTTCCAGGGGGCAAGGCTATGGCTACACTTTC. The chain carries TRBV7-9 and TRBJ1-2; TRBD1 matches 8 bases. The CDR3 contains 14 residues. Germline CDR1 is SEHNR and CDR2 is FQNEAQ (reference sequence).

In its sample, this clone was seen once. The chain couples TRBV27 to TRBJ2-1, with TRBD2 matching over 10 bases. This CDR3 is built from 15 residues. The germline V gene encodes CDR1 MNHEY and CDR2 SMNVEV (reference sequence). Losses at the gene ends were 5 bases for V and 5 bases for J; bases not matched to a gene: 6. The CDR3 protein is CASSLWSGRDNEQFF. The DNA for the CDR3 is TGTGCCAGCAGTCTTTGGAGCGGGAGGGACAATGAGCAGTTCTTC.

This clone turned up a few times. The V and J genes are TRBV6-5 and TRBJ1-1; 7 positions agree with TRBD1. This CDR3 spans 14 amino acids. Germline V lookup: CDR1 MNHEY, CDR2 SVGAGI. The V segment lost 9 bases and the J segment 0 bases; nucleotides outside the gene matches: 7. The CDR3 DNA reads as TGTGCCAGTAAGATGACAGGGTTGAACACTGAAGCTTTCTTT. Protein: CASKMTGLNTEAFF.

The chain is built from TRBV6-5 and TRBJ2-7, with D unresolved. V was pared by 5 bases and J by 1 base, with 12 bases between. This CDR3 contains 14 residues. Germline loops: CDR1 MNHEY, CDR2 SVGAGI. CDR3 sequence (DNA): TGTGCCAGCAGTCACAGAATTAGTTCCTACGAGCAGTACTTC. Protein product: CASSHRISSYEQYF.

The chain carries TRBV3-1 (or the pseudogene TRBV3-2) and TRBJ1-1; TRBD1 agrees at 9 bases. Per the germline V gene, CDR1 is LGHDT and CDR2 is YNNKEL (reference sequence). V was clipped by 1 base and J by 10 bases; unmatched bases: 4. The CDR3 spans 13 residues. The CDR3 region is CASSQGQGVRAFF. CDR3 bases: TGTGCCAGCAGCCAAGGACAGGGGGTGCGAGCTTTCTTT.

The CDR3 reads CASSPPQAAGYTF. The CDR3 coding sequence is TGTGCCAGCAGCCCCCCCCAGGCCGCAGGCTACACCTTC. The gene calls are TRBV7-9 and TRBJ1-2, with D unclear. Trimming removed 5 bases at V and 8 bases at J, with 15 bases between. The CDR3 totals 13 residues. Germline V CDR1 and CDR2: SEHNR, FQNEAQ (reference sequence).

As concerns this clone: The sample contains more than one DNA sequence encoding this CDR3. This chain joins TRBV19 and TRBJ1-1; no clear D gene. The CDR3 runs 13 residues. Germline lookup yields CDR1 LNHDA and CDR2 SQIVND (reference sequence). V lost 5 bases and J 0 bases, leaving 7 bases between the germline ends. In DNA, the CDR3 is TGTGCCAGTAGTTTCGCTATGAACACTGAAGCTTTCTTT. Translating it yields CASSFAMNTEAFF.

The chain employs TRBV7-2 and TRBJ2-5, with TRBD1 matching over 10 bases. Unmatched junction bases numbered 9, after V lost 2 bases and J lost 3 bases. Germline-derived CDR1 and CDR2 are SGHTA and FQGNSA. The CDR3 is 17 amino acids. CDR3 in DNA: TGTGCCAGCAGCTTATCCCCGACAGGGGGCAGAAAAGAGACCCAGTACTTC. Its translation is CASSLSPTGGRKETQYF.